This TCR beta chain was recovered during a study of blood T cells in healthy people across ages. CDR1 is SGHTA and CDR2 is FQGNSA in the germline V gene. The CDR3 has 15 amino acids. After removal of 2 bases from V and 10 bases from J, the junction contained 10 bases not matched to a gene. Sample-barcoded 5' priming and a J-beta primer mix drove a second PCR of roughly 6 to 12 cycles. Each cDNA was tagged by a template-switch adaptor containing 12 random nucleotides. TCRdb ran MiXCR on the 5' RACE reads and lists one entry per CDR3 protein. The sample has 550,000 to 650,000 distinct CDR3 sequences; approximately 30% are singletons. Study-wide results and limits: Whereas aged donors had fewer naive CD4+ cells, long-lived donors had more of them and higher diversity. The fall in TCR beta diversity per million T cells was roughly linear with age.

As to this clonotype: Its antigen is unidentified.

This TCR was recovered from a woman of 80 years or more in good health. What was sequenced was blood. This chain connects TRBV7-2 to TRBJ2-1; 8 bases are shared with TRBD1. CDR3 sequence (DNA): TGTGCCAGCAGCTTAAGCACAGGGGGACCCCACGAGCAGTTCTTC. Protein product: CASSLSTGGPHEQFF.